This T cell receptor (beta chain) originates from a study of T cell changes during pregnancy in multiple sclerosis. This clone has only one observation. Repertoires were generated with immunoSEQ multiplex PCR, while TCRdb's copy carries only in-frame clones and drops some. Among approximately 80,000 clones, 80% to 95% were seen once, and the ten largest hold 0.65% to 0.95%. The V gene end was trimmed by 4 bases and the J gene end by 1 base; junction bases not matched to a gene: 7. Germline V gene data show CDR1 as KGHSH and CDR2 as LQKENI. This CDR3 has 16 residues. The chain carries TRBV18 and TRBJ1-1; 9 nucleotides align to TRBD1. This clonotype was obtained from a female donor in good health, enrolled as a control in a pregnancy study. The sequenced sample was peripheral blood, obtained in the second trimester of pregnancy. The CDR3 spells CASSLGTGPTNTEAFF. The DNA of the CDR3 is TGTGCCAGCTCACTAGGGACAGGGCCGACGAACACTGAAGCTTTCTTT.